These 2 T cell receptor beta chains were all obtained from the same sample, sequenced in a study of T cell changes during pregnancy in multiple sclerosis. The data were produced by immunoSEQ multiplex PCR, yet TCRdb's version contains in-frame clones alone and is incomplete. The sample shows about 70,000 clones, over 80% of them seen only once. The source material was CD8+ T cells from peripheral blood mononuclear cells, sampled in the third trimester of pregnancy. The receptors stem from a female donor in good health, enrolled as a control in a pregnancy study.

This sequence joins TRBV9 and TRBJ2-3; D possibly corresponds to TRBD1 (6 bases). The V end was cut by 0 bases, the J end by 4 bases, with 9 bases between. This CDR3 comprises 14 residues. Germline values: CDR1 SGDLS, CDR2 YYNGEE. The CDR3 bases are TGTGCCAGCAGCGTAGAAGGGGGTCCAGATACGCAGTATTTT. It specifies CASSVEGGPDTQYF.

This rearrangement joins TRBV19 to TRBJ1-5, with 7 bases aligning to TRBD1. CDR1 is LNHDA, CDR2 SQIVND, per germline (reference sequence). The CDR3 contains 14 residues. The CDR3 sequence is CGTGTAYSNQPQHF. The CDR3 nucleotides are TGTGGGACCGGGACAGCTTATAGCAATCAGCCCCAGCATTTT. Full variable domain (missing parts from reference TRBV19 and TRBJ1-5): DGGITQSPKYLFRKEGQNVTLSCEQNLNHDAMYWYRQDPGQGLRLIYYSQIVNDFQKGDIAEGYSVSREKKESFPLTVTSAQKNPTAFYLCGTGTAYSNQPQHFGDGTRLSIL.